Listed here is a single TCR beta chain. The PCR used 60 Vbeta and 13 Jbeta primers. The repertoire was sequenced with immunoSEQ multiplex PCR; TCRdb's copy has only in-frame clones and lacks some. The sample lists about 100,000 clones; about 75% were seen once. This specimen belongs to a study of cytomegalovirus exposure and HLA in healthy donors. The sample comprised PBMCs. This receptor was taken from a man aged 35 to 55 in good health and CMV-seropositive.

The CDR3 region is CASSLEAGTTYNEQFF. CDR3 in DNA: TGTGCCAGCAGCTTAGAGGCTGGGACTACCTACAATGAGCAGTTCTTC. The J gene is TRBJ2-1, the V gene TRBV7-2; 7 bases are a match to TRBD2. Per the germline V gene, CDR1 is SGHTA and CDR2 is FQGNSA. V was clipped by 1 base and J by 2 bases; unmatched bases: 5. CDR3 length: 16 residues.